Below, 11 T cell receptor beta chains from the same sample are listed, as sequenced in a study of tumor-infiltrating lymphocytes in primary liver carcinoma. Starting from about 0.5 ug of total RNA, TCR beta cDNA was produced with a primer in the constant region. Three-round nested multiplex PCR performed with slightly modified ARM-PCR produced the TCR beta libraries. For 10 cycles apiece, the opening two PCR rounds ran with TRBV1-TRBV30 forward primers and a C-beta reverse primer. TCRdb reanalysed the multiplex PCR reads using MiXCR and keeps one entry per CDR3 protein. The sample carries 310,000 or so distinct CDR3 sequences, 50% to 60% recorded once. It was unsorted whole blood that yielded blood RNA, and germline DNA was also extracted. The sequencing input was peripheral blood. The receptors come from a woman in her 30s with primary liver carcinoma and hepatitis B virus infection.

V usage is TRBV11-2 and J usage is TRBJ2-5, with TRBD1 matching over 8 bases. In germline, CDR1 is SGHAT, CDR2 FQNNGV. J gave up 7 bases and V 5 bases, and 9 bases lay outside the gene matches. CDR3 length: 14 amino acids. Here the CDR3 reads CASSRGQDKGTQYF. The CDR3 bases are TGTGCCAGCAGCAGGGGACAGGATAAGGGGACCCAGTACTTC. Combining the CDR3 with reference TRBV11-2 and TRBJ2-5 gives the whole variable domain EAGVAQSPRYKIIEKRQSVAFWCNPISGHATLYWYQQILGQGPKLLIQFQNNGVVDDSQLPKDRFSAERLKGVDSTLKIQPAKLEDSAVYLCASSRGQDKGTQYFGPGTRLLVL.

The chain uses TRBV28 and TRBJ2-2; D remains ambiguous. The CDR3 extends over 11 amino acids. Between the trimmed V and J ends, which lost 6 bases and 8 bases, there was a span of 7 bases. Germline-derived CDR1 and CDR2 are MDHEN and SYDVKM. Written as DNA, the CDR3 is TGTGCCAGCAGGGATCGGGGGGAGCTGTTTTTT. This sequence encodes CASRDRGELFF.

On this clonotype: A much more abundant neighbour one base away suggests this may be a read error. The chain has TRBV29-1 and TRBJ1-1; 8 bases are a match to TRBD1. The CDR3 covers 14 residues. The V segment lost 6 bases and the J segment 10 bases; nucleotides outside the gene matches: 16. CDR1 is SQVTM and CDR2 is ANQGSEA in the germline V gene. The CDR3 is CSVVLTGGVFGAFF. The CDR3 bases are TGCAGCGTAGTACTAACAGGGGGAGTTTTTGGAGCTTTCTTT.

Worth noting for this clonotype: Given a much more abundant clone one base away, this may be a read error. Written as DNA, the CDR3 is TGTGCCAGCAGCTTGGCCGGGCCAATCACCGGGGAGCTGTTTTTT. Its translation is CASSLAGPITGELFF. This sequence joins TRBV5-5 and TRBJ2-2, with no clear D. Germline V lookup: CDR1 SGHKS, CDR2 YYEKEE (reference sequence). The germline V and J ends were trimmed by 0 bases and 4 bases, with 10 bases remaining between them. CDR3 size: 15 residues.

The chain has TRBV7-8 and TRBJ1-1, with a weak D call TRBD1 (5 bases). The CDR3 length is 15 residues. Trimming took off 4 bases at V and 4 bases at J, with 16 bases between the two ends. Per the germline V gene, CDR1 is SGHVS and CDR2 is FQNEAQ. CDR3 in DNA: TGTGCCAGCAGCTCCAGGTTGGCGGGGGTCACTGAAGCTTTCTTT. Amino acids: CASSSRLAGVTEAFF. Looking up the rest from reference TRBV7-8 and TRBJ1-1 gives the full variable domain: GAGVSQSPRYKVAKRGQDVALRCDPISGHVSLFWYQQALGQGPEFLTYFQNEAQLDKSGLPSDRFFAERPEGSVSTLKIQRTQQEDSAVYLCASSSRLAGVTEAFFGQGTRLTVV.

With respect to this clonotype: A read error may account for a junction end that differs from germline. The chain joins TRBV11-3 to TRBJ2-1; maybe TRBD2 (5 bases). The CDR3 is made up of 15 amino acids. Per the germline V gene, CDR1 is SGHNT and CDR2 is YENEEA. CDR3 amino acids: CASSLGNSVANEKFF. The CDR3 bases are TGTGCCAGCAGCCTCGGGAATAGCGTGGCCAATGAGAAGTTCTTC.

The V gene is TRBV7-9, the J gene TRBJ2-6; either TRBD1 or TRBD2 may supply D (5 bases each). The CDR3 extends over 18 amino acids. CDR1 is SEHNR and CDR2 is FQNEAQ in the germline V gene (reference sequence). V was clipped by 5 bases and J by 4 bases, with 21 bases between them. The DNA of the CDR3 is TGTGCCAGCAGCACCCCCCCTCTATCGGGGCCCGGGGCCAACGTCCTGACTTTC. Its translation is CASSTPPLSGPGANVLTF.

This clonotype was observed at least ten times. The gene calls are TRBV6-2 or TRBV6-3 and TRBJ2-1; 7 positions agree with TRBD2. V shed 2 bases and J 8 bases; nucleotides not matched to a gene: 9. From germline, CDR1 is MNHEY and CDR2 SVGEGT. The CDR3 contains 15 residues. CDR3 nucleotides: TGTGCCAGCAGTTACCAAGGCGGGAGATTGGATGAGCAGTTCTTC. This encodes CASSYQGGRLDEQFF.

In regard to this clonotype: This sequence may be a read error, since a much larger clone differs from it by one base. The chain is built from TRBV12-3 or TRBV12-4 and TRBJ2-1, with D maybe TRBD1 (6 bases). The CDR3 has 15 amino acids. The CDR3 protein is CDSSPDRSSYNEQFF. The CDR3, as DNA: TGTGACAGCAGCCCCGACAGGAGCTCCTACAATGAGCAGTTCTTC.

At least ten counts were recorded for this clonotype. The rearrangement joins TRBV11-2 to TRBJ1-3, with 8 bases matching TRBD1. This CDR3 contains 15 residues. Trimming took 5 bases from V and 2 from J; bases not matched to a gene: 5. Germline V gene lookup returns CDR1 SGHAT and CDR2 FQNNGV. The CDR3 nucleotides are TGTGCCAGCAGCCAGACAGGGGCCCCTGGAAACACCATATATTTT. It codes for CASSQTGAPGNTIYF.

The genes are TRBV12-5 and TRBJ2-3; D is unresolved. This CDR3 contains 12 residues. In germline, CDR1 is LGHNT, CDR2 FRNRAP. Trimming took off 2 bases at V and 6 bases at J, with 6 bases between the two ends. The CDR3 protein is CASGLMSDTQYF. CDR3 nucleotide sequence: TGTGCTAGTGGTTTGATGAGTGATACGCAGTATTTT.